This is a list of T cell receptor beta chains from one sample in a study of blood T cells in healthy people across ages. In TCRdb, the 5' RACE reads were re-called with MiXCR into one record per CDR3 protein. The sample holds hundreds of thousands of distinct CDR3 sequences, approximately 25% seen once. The same sample was also used in a study of T cells of mothers and their children.

The sequenced sample consisted of blood. The source is a boy between 10 and 17 years old in good health. CDR3s include the opening cysteine and the closing phenylalanine or tryptophan. The D gene is left open where the match is weak. Clone size is not always given. Where it is, it says once, few, many or a class for expanded clones.

d_call | j_call | v_call | clone_size | cdr3_aa | cdr3_nt
TRBD1 | TRBJ2-7 | TRBV29-1 | few | CSVAGQAVREQYF | TGCAGCGTTGCGGGACAGGCCGTGCGCGAGCAGTACTTC
. | TRBJ2-7 | TRBV28 | . | CASRNAAGGPYEQYF | TGTGCCAGCAGGAACGCGGCAGGGGGGCCGTACGAACAGTACTTC
. | TRBJ1-4 | TRBV20-1 | few | CSAHAWANEKLFF | TGCAGTGCTCACGCATGGGCTAATGAAAAACTGTTTTTT
TRBD2 | TRBJ2-3 | TRBV29-1 | . | CSSTTRAGGPIDTQYF | TGCAGCTCCACCACGAGGGCGGGAGGGCCCATAGATACGCAGTATTTT
. | TRBJ2-7 | TRBV5-1 | many | CASSGFPGEKYEQYF | TGCGCCAGCAGCGGGTTTCCGGGCGAGAAATACGAGCAGTACTTC
. | TRBJ2-1 | TRBV28 | few | CASSRGPLDEQFF | TGTGCCAGCAGTCGGGGCCCCTTGGATGAGCAGTTCTTC
TRBD2 | TRBJ2-7 | TRBV2 | . | CASSDVAGGYEQYF | TGTGCCAGCAGTGACGTAGCGGGGGGGTACGAGCAGTACTTC
. | TRBJ2-1 | TRBV7-3 | few | CASSLTGVYDDEQFF | TGTGCCAGCAGCTTAACAGGGGTTTACGACGATGAGCAGTTCTTC
TRBD2 | TRBJ2-3 | TRBV7-9 | . | CASSAGRTGGTQYF | TGTGCCAGCAGCGCAGGACGGACGGGAGGAACGCAGTATTTT
. | TRBJ2-1 | TRBV15 | few | CATSRSGTLGSYNEQFF | TGTGCCACCAGCAGGTCCGGGACACTGGGCTCCTACAATGAGCAGTTCTTC
TRBD2 | TRBJ2-7 | TRBV12-3/TRBV12-4 | . | CASRAGTSGRTFYEQYF | TGTGCCAGCAGAGCCGGGACTAGCGGGAGGACCTTCTACGAGCAGTACTTC
. | TRBJ2-4 | TRBV5-1 | few | CASSSPGEKNIQYF | TGCGCCAGCAGCTCCCCAGGGGAAAAAAACATTCAGTACTTC
. | TRBJ1-1 | TRBV5-1 | few | CASSSKADGYEAFF | TGCGCCAGCAGCTCCAAAGCCGACGGCTATGAAGCTTTCTTT
TRBD1 | TRBJ2-4 | TRBV2 | few | CASRGTGGENIQYF | TGTGCCAGCAGGGGGACAGGGGGCGAAAACATTCAGTACTTC
. | TRBJ2-1 | TRBV6-2/TRBV6-3 | . | CASRLTYNEQFF | TGTGCCAGCAGGCTAACCTACAATGAGCAGTTCTTC
. | TRBJ2-7 | TRBV28 | . | CASSLLRDYEQYF | TGTGCCAGCTCCCTGTTGAGGGACTACGAGCAGTACTTC
. | TRBJ2-7 | TRBV7-9 | . | CASSSTRGFGSSYEQYF | TGTGCCAGCAGCTCAACTAGGGGATTCGGGAGCTCCTACGAGCAGTACTTC
TRBD2 | TRBJ2-1 | TRBV4-3 | . | CASSQRLGGESYNEQFF | TGCGCCAGCAGCCAACGCTTGGGGGGGGAGTCCTACAATGAGCAGTTCTTC
TRBD2 | TRBJ2-3 | TRBV4-1 | . | CASSQEALAGTDTQYF | TGCGCCAGCAGCCAAGAGGCACTAGCGGGAACAGATACGCAGTATTTT
TRBD1 | TRBJ2-3 | TRBV12-3/TRBV12-4 | . | CASSSRQGPDTQYF | TGTGCCAGCAGTTCCCGACAGGGGCCAGATACGCAGTATTTT
. | TRBJ2-3 | TRBV27 | . | CASSMNTADTQYF | TGTGCCAGCAGTATGAACACGGCAGATACGCAGTATTTT
TRBD2 | TRBJ2-5 | TRBV6-5 | few | CASSDSSGLPNQYF | TGTGCCAGCAGTGACTCTAGCGGGCTCCCGAACCAGTACTTC
. | TRBJ1-1 | TRBV9 | few | CASTSEGDADTEAFF | TGTGCCAGCACATCGGAGGGGGACGCGGACACTGAAGCTTTCTTT
. | TRBJ2-5 | TRBV28 | . | CASSLLESGEETQYF | TGTGCCAGCAGTTTATTAGAGTCAGGGGAGGAGACCCAGTACTTC
. | TRBJ1-1 | TRBV6-2/TRBV6-3 | . | CASSYGVTSAFF | TGTGCCAGCAGTTACGGAGTGACCTCTGCTTTCTTT
. | TRBJ2-5 | TRBV2 | few | CASSEGSTGQRETQYF | TGTGCCAGCAGTGAAGGGAGCACAGGGCAAAGGGAGACCCAGTACTTC
TRBD2 | TRBJ2-5 | TRBV12-3/TRBV12-4 | . | CASSPILSGGFQETQYF | TGTGCCAGCAGTCCCATCCTCAGCGGGGGGTTCCAAGAGACCCAGTACTTC
TRBD2 | TRBJ2-7 | TRBV20-1 | few | CSARDSGGVSYEQYF | TGCAGTGCTAGAGATAGCGGGGGGGTATCCTACGAGCAGTACTTC
TRBD1 | TRBJ2-1 | TRBV9 | few | CASSVEGQGRNEQFF | TGTGCCAGCAGCGTAGAAGGACAGGGTCGGAATGAGCAGTTCTTC
. | TRBJ1-5 | TRBV28 | few | CASSGRHHLYFNQPQHF | TGTGCCAGCAGTGGGCGGCACCACCTCTATTTCAATCAGCCCCAGCATTTT
TRBD1 | TRBJ1-1 | TRBV20-1 | few | CSARERQGNTEAFF | TGCAGTGCTAGAGAAAGACAGGGGAACACTGAAGCTTTCTTT
TRBD1 | TRBJ1-2 | TRBV2 | few | CASNAGTGPYGYTF | TGTGCCAGCAACGCCGGGACAGGGCCCTATGGCTACACCTTC
TRBD1 | TRBJ2-1 | TRBV5-1 | . | CASSYTGDEQFF | TGCGCCAGCAGCTATACAGGGGACGAGCAGTTCTTC
. | TRBJ2-4 | TRBV28 | . | CASSELAVQYF | TGTGCCAGCAGTGAACTAGCCGTTCAGTACTTC
. | TRBJ2-7 | TRBV12-5 | once | CASGLDTPTGEQYF | TGTGCTAGTGGTTTGGATACCCCCACGGGGGAGCAGTACTTC
. | TRBJ2-5 | TRBV6-2/TRBV6-3 | . | CASSYITYQETQYF | TGTGCCAGCAGTTATATCACTTACCAAGAGACCCAGTACTTC
. | TRBJ2-7 | TRBV28 | few | CASSFPTRTFYEQYF | TGCGCCAGCAGTTTCCCGACACGAACATTTTACGAGCAGTACTTC
. | TRBJ1-2 | TRBV3-1 | . | CASSPNTVSGYTF | TGTGCCAGCAGCCCGAATACAGTGTCTGGCTACACCTTC
TRBD1 | TRBJ1-5 | TRBV6-1 | . | CASRVDRDSNQPQHF | TGTGCCAGCAGAGTCGACAGGGATAGCAATCAGCCCCAGCATTTT
. | TRBJ1-3 | TRBV27 | . | CASSFAAGNTIYF | TGTGCCAGCAGTTTCGCGGCCGGAAACACCATATATTTT
. | TRBJ2-7 | TRBV5-1 | . | CASSFSDRDFYEQYF | TGCGCCAGCAGCTTTTCCGACAGGGACTTCTACGAGCAGTACTTC
. | TRBJ2-1 | TRBV5-1 | . | CASSGGGVGSYNEQFF | TGCGCCAGCAGCGGTGGAGGGGTAGGTTCCTACAATGAGCAGTTCTTC
. | TRBJ2-3 | TRBV21-1 | once | CASSNFTRTTDTQYF | TGTGCCAGCAGCAACTTCACCCGAACCACAGATACGCAGTATTTT
. | TRBJ1-5 | TRBV7-9 | . | CASSRPPVGGSNQPQHF | TGCGCCAGCAGCCGTCCCCCTGTAGGGGGTAGCAATCAGCCCCAGCATTTT
TRBD2 | TRBJ2-3 | TRBV20-1 | . | CSAHRTSGVTDTQYF | TGCAGTGCTCACAGGACTAGCGGGGTCACAGATACGCAGTATTTT
. | TRBJ2-5 | TRBV7-9 | few | CASSLEWTALKETQYF | TGTGCCAGCAGCTTAGAGTGGACAGCTCTAAAAGAGACCCAGTACTTC
TRBD1 | TRBJ2-7 | TRBV7-9 | few | CATGTAYNEQYF | TGTGCCACCGGGACAGCCTATAACGAGCAGTACTTC
. | TRBJ1-4 | TRBV10-2 | . | CASSEPAGAGDEKLFF | TGCGCCAGCAGTGAGCCCGCCGGAGCCGGGGATGAAAAACTGTTTTTT
. | TRBJ2-1 | TRBV9 | . | CASSVDGGTNEQFF | TGCGCCAGCAGCGTAGACGGCGGGACTAATGAGCAGTTCTTC
TRBD2 | TRBJ2-3 | TRBV7-2 | . | CASSLLAGGGVADTQYF | TGTGCCAGCAGCTTACTAGCGGGGGGCGGGGTTGCAGATACGCAGTATTTT
. | TRBJ1-1 | TRBV13 | . | CASGFPHIMNTEAFF | TGTGCCAGCGGCTTTCCCCATATCATGAACACTGAAGCTTTCTTT
. | TRBJ2-4 | TRBV28 | . | CASSLGDYQYF | TGTGCCAGCAGTTTGGGCGACTATCAGTACTTC
TRBD2 | TRBJ2-1 | TRBV27 | few | CASRLGGGVYEQFF | TGTGCCAGCAGACTGGGCGGGGGGGTCTATGAGCAGTTCTTC
. | TRBJ1-1 | TRBV25-1 | . | CASSGSTAYTEAFF | TGTGCCAGCAGTGGATCGACAGCGTACACTGAAGCTTTCTTT
TRBD2 | TRBJ2-1 | TRBV5-1 | . | CASSLAASGRADEQFF | TGCGCCAGCAGCTTGGCGGCTAGCGGGAGGGCCGATGAGCAGTTCTTC